The source of this T cell receptor (beta chain) is a study of Tregs in tolerant kidney transplant recipients (dated by TCRdb to between 2018 and 2021). With respect to the entire study: The transplants used related donors with nonmyeloablative bone marrow transplantation, and mixed chimerism in the human trials was transient. The study used TCRbeta sequencing to identify donor-specific regulatory T cells before combined kidney and bone marrow transplantation, then tracked those cells after transplant.

A remark on this clone: Its recognized antigen is unknown. The read is 3 residues too short to cover the CDR3 end, so that end is filled in from the germline J gene.

General study outcomes and caveats: Biological reproducibility was not directly addressed, though technical replication error appeared minimal. Donor-specific Treg expansion was found to exceed global Treg expansion in tolerant patients, suggesting antigen-driven rather than nonspecific expansion. The study was constrained by small patient numbers, and validation of the findings is required in larger populations and under other immunosuppression protocols. PCR primers changed over time for some patients, so nucleotide-level comparison across those patients' samples was not possible. Expanding Tregs with activated donor B cells appeared to identify the most biologically relevant and donor-specific TCRbeta repertoire.

The meaning of the sample's time point label: blood sample drawn before combined kidney and bone marrow transplant. Unstimulated Tregs (CD4+CD25+CD127-), CD4+ non-Tregs (CD4+CD25-), CD4 and CD8 cells were FACS-sorted from thawed PBMCs. Patients were several combined kidney and bone marrow transplant recipients from the ITN036ST trial, and only these trial subjects had samples available. Healthy control blood was processed to PBMCs by Ficoll density gradient and cryopreserved, and patient PBMCs were collected before and after transplant. CDR1 and CDR2, per the germline V gene (reference sequence), are DFQATT and SNEGSKA. The junction shows trimming of 1 base on V and 3 bases on J, and the gene matches do not reach 3 bases of it. Spanning cysteine to phenylalanine, the CDR3 consists of 16 amino acids. The DNA covers only part of the CDR3, 39 bases in frame from base 1. For TCRbeta CDR3 sequencing, genomic DNA was extracted from sorted cells using the QIAGEN DNeasy Blood and Tissue Kit. High-throughput TCRbeta CDR3 sequencing was carried out commercially through immunoSEQ, with PCR amplification with bias correction and internal controls included. The authors processed their data as follows. Unique productive TCRbeta sequences were defined by CDR3 nucleotide sequence where primers matched, and otherwise by CDR3 amino acid sequence together with Vbeta and Jbeta genes. To correct for sorting error, sequences found in more than one sorted population at a frequency ratio of 2:1 or less were discarded, and the remaining shared sequences were assigned to the population with the higher frequency. A sequence was defined as donor-reactive if the sequence was expanded at least 5-fold in CFSE-low cells compared with unstimulated cells and had a frequency of at least 0.01% in CFSE-low cells. Jensen-Shannon divergence, calculated on the top 100 TCRbeta sequences ranked by frequency, was used to quantify repertoire divergence. For any sample with multiple sequencing runs, sorting error was corrected in each run separately before the runs were pooled. This is the immuneACCESS table as TCRdb keeps it, with only in-frame sequences that have V and J called. A part of the clones is gone; compared with another copy, unresolved V genes explain less than half, and the rest is unexplained. The V and J calls and the clone size are those of that table, but D and trimming were determined from the DNA. The table for this sample lists roughly 48,000 clones. Jointly, the top ten make up around 0.91% of the sample.

The sequencing here drew on CD4+ T cells from blood, taken before the transplant. This chain is built from TRBV20-1 and TRBJ2-1; a stretch of 13 junction bases matches TRBD2. This TCR was recovered from a human donor who received a combined kidney and bone marrow transplant. The CDR3: CSARGLAGGNYNEQFF. The DNA read from the CDR3 is TGCAGTGCTAGAGGACTAGCGGGAGGTAACTACAATGAG.